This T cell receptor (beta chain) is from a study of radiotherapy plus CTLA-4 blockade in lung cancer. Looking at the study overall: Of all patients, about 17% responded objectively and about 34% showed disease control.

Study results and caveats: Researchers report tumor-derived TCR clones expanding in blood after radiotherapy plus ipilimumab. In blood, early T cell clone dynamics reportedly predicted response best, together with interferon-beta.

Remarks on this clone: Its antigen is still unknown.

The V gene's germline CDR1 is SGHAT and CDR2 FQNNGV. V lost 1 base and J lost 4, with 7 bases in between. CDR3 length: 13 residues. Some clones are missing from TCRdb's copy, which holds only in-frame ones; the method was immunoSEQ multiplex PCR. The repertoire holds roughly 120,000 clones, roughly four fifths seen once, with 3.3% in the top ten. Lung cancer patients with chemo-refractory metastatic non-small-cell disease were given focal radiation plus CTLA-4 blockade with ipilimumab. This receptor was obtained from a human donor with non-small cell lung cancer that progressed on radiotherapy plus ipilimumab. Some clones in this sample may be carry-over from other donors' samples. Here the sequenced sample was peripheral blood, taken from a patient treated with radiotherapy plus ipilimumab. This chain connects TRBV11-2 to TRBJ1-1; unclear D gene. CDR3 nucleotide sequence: TGTGCCAGCAGCTTAGTTCCAGGCACTGAAGCTTTCTTT. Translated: CASSLVPGTEAFF.